A selection of T cell receptor beta chains follows, all from one sample in a study of cytomegalovirus exposure and HLA in healthy donors. TCRdb's table, derived via immunoSEQ multiplex PCR, lists solely in-frame clones and lacks some. The repertoire includes more than 85,000 clones, about three quarters of them detected once, and 13% to 15% sits in the top ten. The specimen sequenced was PBMCs. These receptors originate from a male donor in good health and CMV-seropositive. Each CDR3 is given with its conserved first and last residue. D genes are given only for firm matches. Clone size is stated in some rows and not others, as once, few, many or a class when expanded.

d_gene,abundance,j_gene,v_gene,CDR3aa,CDR3nt
TRBD1,.,TRBJ2-3,TRBV19,CASRETGASTDTQYF,TGTGCCAGTAGGGAGACAGGGGCCAGCACAGATACGCAGTATTTT
.,once,TRBJ1-1,TRBV19,CASREGLTEAFF,TGTGCCAGTAGGGAGGGACTCACTGAAGCTTTCTTT
TRBD1,.,TRBJ1-2,TRBV6-1,CATWDREDYGYTF,TGTGCCACCTGGGACAGGGAGGACTATGGCTACACCTTC
TRBD1,.,TRBJ2-7,TRBV30,CAWGTGALTGASYEQYF,TGTGCCTGGGGGACAGGGGCCCTGACCGGGGCGTCCTACGAGCAGTACTTC
TRBD1,once,TRBJ1-1,TRBV30,CAWSVLGQVNTEAFF,TGTGCCTGGAGTGTGCTAGGACAGGTTAACACTGAAGCTTTCTTT
.,.,TRBJ2-7,TRBV7-2,CASSFGAYKYEQYF,TGTGCCAGCAGCTTTGGGGCGTACAAGTACGAGCAGTACTTC
.,.,TRBJ1-4,TRBV19,CASSISSGGGRFF,TGTGCCAGTAGTATTTCATCGGGCGGGGGGCGATTTTTT
TRBD1,.,TRBJ1-5,TRBV7-2,CASSFSGGSNQPQHF,TGTGCCAGCAGCTTTTCAGGGGGTAGCAATCAGCCCCAGCATTTT
TRBD1,.,TRBJ2-7,TRBV7-9,CASSENLGQNSYEQYF,TGTGCCAGCAGCGAAAACCTGGGACAGAACTCCTACGAGCAGTACTTC
TRBD2,.,TRBJ2-1,TRBV9,CASSVEGTTYNEQFF,TGTGCCAGCAGCGTAGAGGGGACTACCTACAATGAGCAGTTCTTC
.,.,TRBJ2-1,TRBV9,CASSGLAGSYNEQFF,TGTGCCAGCAGCGGGCTCGCGGGGAGCTACAATGAGCAGTTCTTC
.,.,TRBJ1-2,TRBV25-1,CASSEYRDGSGYTF,TGTGCCAGCAGTGAATACAGGGATGGAAGCGGCTACACCTTC
TRBD2,.,TRBJ2-1,TRBV5-7,CASSLKRGSYNEQFF,TGTGCCAGCAGCTTAAAGCGGGGATCTTACAATGAGCAGTTCTTC
.,.,TRBJ2-3,TRBV30,CAWGPLDTQYF,TGTGCCTGGGGGCCACTAGATACGCAGTATTTT
.,.,TRBJ1-1,TRBV11-3,CASSPQSPEAFF,TGTGCCAGCAGCCCCCAGTCCCCCGAAGCTTTCTTT
TRBD1,.,TRBJ1-6,TRBV18,CASSLDRGDSPLHF,TGTGCCAGCTCATTGGACAGGGGGGATTCACCCCTCCACTTT
.,once,TRBJ1-2,TRBV5-1,CASSLEAGRSYTF,TGCGCCAGCAGCTTGGAGGCAGGTAGAAGCTACACCTTC
TRBD2,once,TRBJ2-1,TRBV2,CASSVGGGQSEQFF,TGTGCCAGCAGTGTGGGCGGGGGGCAGAGCGAGCAGTTCTTC
.,few,TRBJ1-2,TRBV6-5,CASSSNRDDYTF,TGTGCCAGCAGTTCCAACAGGGATGACTACACCTTC
.,few,TRBJ2-7,TRBV5-6,CASSHDRFDEQYF,TGTGCCAGCAGTCACGACAGATTCGACGAGCAGTACTTC
TRBD2,.,TRBJ2-1,TRBV6-4,CASSGLAGGNEQFF,TGTGCCAGCAGTGGACTAGCGGGGGGGAATGAGCAGTTCTTC
.,.,TRBJ1-5,TRBV27,CASSLEPNSNQPQHF,TGTGCCAGCAGTTTGGAGCCAAATAGCAATCAGCCCCAGCATTTT
TRBD1,.,TRBJ2-5,TRBV9,CASSGGTGQETQYF,TGTGCCAGCAGCGGGGGGACAGGACAGGAGACCCAGTACTTC
.,few,TRBJ2-2,TRBV10-3,CAISESGGDTGELFF,TGTGCCATCAGTGAGTCGGGGGGAGACACCGGGGAGCTGTTTTTT
.,once,TRBJ2-7,TRBV7-9,CASSPGRAVLEQYF,TGTGCCAGCAGCCCAGGCAGGGCTGTGCTCGAGCAGTACTTC
TRBD1,.,TRBJ2-1,TRBV19,CASSIDRATYNEQFF,TGTGCCAGTAGTATCGACAGGGCGACCTACAATGAGCAGTTCTTC
.,.,TRBJ2-3,TRBV4-3,CASSLVGARTDTQYF,TGCGCCAGCAGCCTAGTGGGGGCCCGCACAGATACGCAGTATTTT
.,few,TRBJ2-2,TRBV2,CASITSPNTGELFF,TGTGCCAGCATTACAAGTCCGAACACCGGGGAGCTGTTTTTT
.,.,TRBJ1-1,TRBV7-9,CASSTPGIGGTEAFF,TGTGCCAGCAGCACCCCAGGGATCGGTGGAACTGAAGCTTTCTTT
.,few,TRBJ1-1,TRBV30,CAWTGGVNTEAFF,TGTGCCTGGACTGGCGGCGTGAACACTGAAGCTTTCTTT
.,.,TRBJ2-3,TRBV5-1,CASGTGTSGADTQYF,TGCGCCAGCGGGACCGGGACTTCGGGGGCAGATACGCAGTATTTT
TRBD1,.,TRBJ1-2,TRBV30,CAWTRRQGVTNYGYTF,TGTGCCTGGACCCGACGACAGGGGGTGACTAACTATGGCTACACCTTC
TRBD1,.,TRBJ2-3,TRBV5-4,CASSLTMDRETDTQYF,TGTGCCAGCAGCCTGACGATGGACAGGGAGACAGATACGCAGTATTTT
.,.,TRBJ1-1,TRBV30,CAPTRSCEAFF,TGTGCCCCAACTAGGTCCTGTGAAGCTTTCTTT
TRBD1,.,TRBJ1-4,TRBV5-1,CASSLEPQGGNEKLFF,TGCGCCAGCAGCTTGGAACCACAGGGGGGAAATGAAAAACTGTTTTTT
.,.,TRBJ1-5,TRBV7-6,CASSLVDQPQHF,TGTGCCAGCAGCTTAGTCGATCAGCCCCAGCATTTT
.,.,TRBJ2-7,TRBV27,CASSISSVAYEQYF,TGTGCCAGCAGTATTAGCAGCGTGGCCTACGAGCAGTACTTC
.,.,TRBJ1-5,TRBV28,CASSLGGAGNQPQHF,TGTGCCAGCAGTCTGGGGGGGGCCGGCAATCAGCCCCAGCATTTT
.,.,TRBJ2-2,TRBV30,CAWSTGVTGELFF,TGTGCCTGGTCCACCGGGGTCACCGGGGAGCTGTTTTTT
TRBD2,.,TRBJ2-7,TRBV30,CAWSGWTSGPYEQYF,TGTGCCTGGAGCGGCTGGACTAGCGGTCCCTACGAGCAGTACTTC
TRBD2,.,TRBJ2-3,TRBV7-8,CAMGPAGGGTDTQYF,TGTGCCATGGGGCCGGCGGGGGGCGGCACAGATACGCAGTATTTT
TRBD2,.,TRBJ2-5,TRBV7-9,CASSLFTGLGGSKTQYF,TGTGCCAGCAGCTTGTTTACGGGCCTCGGGGGGTCCAAGACCCAGTACTTC
.,.,TRBJ2-7,TRBV5-5,CASSLSRGDTYEQYF,TGTGCCAGCAGCTTGAGCAGGGGGGACACCTACGAGCAGTACTTC
.,.,TRBJ1-1,TRBV5-1,CASSSPRQNTEAFF,TGCGCCAGCAGCTCTCCTCGACAGAACACTGAAGCTTTCTTT
TRBD1,once,TRBJ1-2,TRBV6-6,CASRWTGGGYGYTF,TGTGCCAGCAGGTGGACAGGGGGCGGCTATGGCTACACCTTC
TRBD1,few,TRBJ2-1,TRBV5-1,CASSLSTGGNEQFF,TGCGCCAGCAGCCTATCGACAGGGGGAAATGAGCAGTTCTTC
TRBD1,few,TRBJ2-7,TRBV19,CASSIGWGQRTYEQYF,TGTGCCAGTAGTATCGGCTGGGGACAGAGAACCTACGAGCAGTACTTC
.,few,TRBJ2-7,TRBV30,CAWSKTRYRYEQYF,TGTGCCTGGAGTAAGACTAGGTATCGCTACGAGCAGTACTTC
TRBD2,.,TRBJ2-3,TRBV7-2,CASSLDWTSGGNTQYF,TGTGCCAGCAGCTTAGATTGGACTAGCGGGGGTAATACGCAGTATTTT
.,.,TRBJ1-4,TRBV5-1,CASSLGSNRANEKLFF,TGCGCCAGCAGCTTGGGGTCTAACAGGGCTAATGAAAAACTGTTTTTT
.,.,TRBJ1-1,TRBV27,CASSRQGRGDTEAFF,TGTGCCAGCAGTAGGCAGGGGCGAGGAGACACTGAAGCTTTCTTT
TRBD1,few,TRBJ2-2,TRBV9,CASSPRDRWGGELFF,TGTGCCAGCAGCCCTCGGGACAGGTGGGGCGGGGAGCTGTTTTTT
.,.,TRBJ1-3,TRBV7-2,CASSLHTGSGGNTIYF,TGTGCCAGCAGCTTACATACAGGGTCGGGTGGAAACACCATATATTTT
.,.,TRBJ2-2,TRBV11-3,CASIQGGGNTGELFF,TGTGCCAGCATCCAAGGGGGTGGAAACACCGGGGAGCTGTTTTTT